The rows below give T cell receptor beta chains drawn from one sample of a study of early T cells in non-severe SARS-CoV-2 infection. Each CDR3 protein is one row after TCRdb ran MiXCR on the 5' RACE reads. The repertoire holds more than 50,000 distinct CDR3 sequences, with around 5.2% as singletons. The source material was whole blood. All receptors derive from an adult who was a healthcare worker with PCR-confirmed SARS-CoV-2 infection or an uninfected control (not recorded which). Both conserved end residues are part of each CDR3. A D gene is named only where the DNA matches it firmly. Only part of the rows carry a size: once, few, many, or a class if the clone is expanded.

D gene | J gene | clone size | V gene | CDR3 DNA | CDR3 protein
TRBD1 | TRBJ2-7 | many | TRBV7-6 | TGTGCCAGCAGCTTTGGACAGGGTGACGAGCAGTACTTC | CASSFGQGDEQYF
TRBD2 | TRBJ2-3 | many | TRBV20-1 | TGCAGTGCTAGAATTCTGGAGCGGGAGTCAGTAGATACGCAGTATTTT | CSARILERESVDTQYF
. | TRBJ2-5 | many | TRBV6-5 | TGTGCCAGGCCTTCCGCCAAAACCGAAGAGACCCAGTACTTC | CARPSAKTEETQYF
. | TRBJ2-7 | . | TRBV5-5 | TGTGCCAGCAGCTTGGCCGGCGGCGCGGACGAGCGGTACTTC | CASSLAGGADERYF
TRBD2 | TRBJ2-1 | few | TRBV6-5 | TGTGCCAGCAGCCTTAGCGGGAGGGCCGACAATGAGCAGTTCTTC | CASSLSGRADNEQFF
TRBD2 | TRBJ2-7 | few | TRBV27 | TGTGCCAGCAGTTTCACTAGCGGGAGACAGTACTTC | CASSFTSGRQYF
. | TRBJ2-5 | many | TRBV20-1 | TGCAGTGCTAGAGAGGCGGCACTCGGAAAGACCCAGTACTTC | CSAREAALGKTQYF
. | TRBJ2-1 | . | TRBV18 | TGTGCCAGCTCAGTCGAGAATGAGCAGTTCTTC | CASSVENEQFF
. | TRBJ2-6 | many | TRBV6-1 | TGTGCCAGCAGTGAAGGAGGGCGGGACACTTCGATGAGAGTTGGGGCCAACGTCCTGACTTTC | CASSEGGRDTSMRVGANVLTF
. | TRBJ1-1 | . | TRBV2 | TGTGCCAGCGGACGGGTCCAGGGGCCCCCTGAAGCTTTCTTT | CASGRVQGPPEAFF
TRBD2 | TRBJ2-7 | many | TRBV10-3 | TGTGCCATAGGGACTAGCGGCTACGAGCAGTACTTC | CAIGTSGYEQYF
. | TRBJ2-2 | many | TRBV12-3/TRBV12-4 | TGTGCCAGCAGGTTGGAGGGGGCGAACACCGGGGAGCTGTTTTTT | CASRLEGANTGELFF
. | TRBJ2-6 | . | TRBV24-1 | TGTGCCACCAGTGACCCTACAGGGACCGCCAACGTCCTGACTTTC | CATSDPTGTANVLTF
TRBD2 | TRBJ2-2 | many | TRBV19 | TGTGCCAGTAGTACACTAGCGGACACCGGGGAGCTGTTTTTT | CASSTLADTGELFF
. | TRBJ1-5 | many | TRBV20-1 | TGCAGTGCCGGAGGGCGGAGCCAGCCCCAGCATTTT | CSAGGRSQPQHF
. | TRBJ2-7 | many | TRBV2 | TGTGCCAGCAGTGCCCGAAAGCGGACCTACGAGCAGTACTTC | CASSARKRTYEQYF
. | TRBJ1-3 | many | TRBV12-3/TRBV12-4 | TGTGCCAGCAGTCCTGGCTTTTGGACCATATATTTT | CASSPGFWTIYF
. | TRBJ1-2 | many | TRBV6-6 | TGTGCCAGCAGTTACTTCCGGAGCGCCGGATCTTTTAACTATGGCTACACCTTC | CASSYFRSAGSFNYGYTF
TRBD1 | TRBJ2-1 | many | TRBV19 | TGTGCCAGTAGCCCTCGGGGGACAGGGGCCATACGCTCCTACAATGAGCAGTTCTTC | CASSPRGTGAIRSYNEQFF
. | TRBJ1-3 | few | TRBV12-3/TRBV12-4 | TGTGCCAGCAGTTTAGCGTTGGGACACACTGGAAACACCATATATTTT | CASSLALGHTGNTIYF
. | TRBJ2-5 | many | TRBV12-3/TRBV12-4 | TGTGCCAGCAGTTTGGCGGGGCCTTCCGGGACGAGGGACTTC | CASSLAGPSGTRDF
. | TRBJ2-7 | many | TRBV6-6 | TGTGCCAGCGGACGGACTTTGTCCTACGAGCAGTACTTC | CASGRTLSYEQYF
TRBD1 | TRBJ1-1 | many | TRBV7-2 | TGTGCCAGCAGCGGCGCAGGGGGGGCCGGCACTGAAGCTTTCTTT | CASSGAGGAGTEAFF
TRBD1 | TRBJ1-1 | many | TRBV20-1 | TGCAGTGCTCGCCCTCGACAGGGCGTTTCGGGCACTGAAGCTTTCTTT | CSARPRQGVSGTEAFF
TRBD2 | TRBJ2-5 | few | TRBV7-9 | TGTGCCAGCAGCCCCGCGAGGCTAGCGGGACAGACCCAGTACTTC | CASSPARLAGQTQYF
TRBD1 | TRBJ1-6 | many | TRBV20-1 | TGCAGTGCTACCCATACTTCACAGGGGGCGGGACGTTCACCCCTCCACTTT | CSATHTSQGAGRSPLHF
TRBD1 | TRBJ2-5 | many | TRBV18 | TGTGCCAGCTCACCACTCTGGGACAGGGAAACCGAAGAGACCCAGTACTTC | CASSPLWDRETEETQYF
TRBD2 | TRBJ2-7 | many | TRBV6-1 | TGTGCCAGCAGGGAAGCCGGGACTAGCGGGAGTGCCAACTCCTACGAGCAGTACTTC | CASREAGTSGSANSYEQYF
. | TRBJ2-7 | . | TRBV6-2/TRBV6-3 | TGTGCCAGCAGATACGACCGGACCCCAAAACACTACGAGCAGTACTTC | CASRYDRTPKHYEQYF
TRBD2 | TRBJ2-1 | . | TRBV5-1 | TGCGCCAGCAGCTTGGGGTCCCTTAGCGGGGATTACAATGAGCAGTTCTTC | CASSLGSLSGDYNEQFF